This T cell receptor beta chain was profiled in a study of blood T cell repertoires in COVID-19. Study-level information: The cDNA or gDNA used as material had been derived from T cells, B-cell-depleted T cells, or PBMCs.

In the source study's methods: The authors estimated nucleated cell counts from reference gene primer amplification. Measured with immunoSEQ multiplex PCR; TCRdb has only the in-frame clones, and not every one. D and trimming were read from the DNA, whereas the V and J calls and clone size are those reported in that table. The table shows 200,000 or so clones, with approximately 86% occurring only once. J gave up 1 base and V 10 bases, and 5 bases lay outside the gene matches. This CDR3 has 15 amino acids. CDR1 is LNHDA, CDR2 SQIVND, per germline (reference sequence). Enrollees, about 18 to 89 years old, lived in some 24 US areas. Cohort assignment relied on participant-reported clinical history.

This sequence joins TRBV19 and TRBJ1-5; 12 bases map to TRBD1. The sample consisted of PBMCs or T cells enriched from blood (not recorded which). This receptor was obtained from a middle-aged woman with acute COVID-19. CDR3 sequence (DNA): TGTGCCACATCGGGACAGGGGGCAAGCAATCAGCCCCAGCATTTT. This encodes CATSGQGASNQPQHF.